The sequence of this T cell receptor beta chain was determined in a study of human CD8 memory T cell subsets. UMI-labeled 5' RACE generated the TCR beta libraries. Authors' methods: Every TCR beta library contained from approximately 3,000 to 20,000 functional CDR3 beta clonotypes. TCRdb reprocessed the 5' RACE reads and keeps a single row for each CDR3 protein, giving no DNA. The V and J calls were not made by the authors but by TCRdb's processing. In total, the table holds approximately 9,900 distinct CDR3 sequences. In regard to this clonotype: The antigen remains unidentified.

The length of the CDR3 is 13 residues. CDR1 and CDR2 from the germline V gene are GTSNPN and SVGIG (reference sequence). Notes on the study in general: Both stem-like memory T cells and precursor exhausted T cells showed comparably high diversity, which set them apart from effector memory cells.

The sequenced sample consisted of CD8+ T cells from PBMCs. The rearrangement uses TRBV30 and TRBJ1-6; TCRdb indicates TRBD1, and absent DNA this call remains unverified. This TCR was sampled from a human donor in good health. The CDR3 here is CAWTSQGNSPLHF. The whole variable domain, remainder taken from reference TRBV30 and TRBJ1-6, is SQTIHQWPATLVQPVGSPLSLECTVEGTSNPNLYWYRQAAGRGLQLLFYSVGIGQISSEVPQNLSASRPQDRQFILSSKKLLLSDSGFYLCAWTSQGNSPLHFGNGTRLTVT.